This passage covers 25 T cell receptor beta chains from one sample sequenced in a study of OX40 agonist ivuxolimab in advanced cancers. TCRdb keeps only in-frame clones here, not all; method: immunoSEQ multiplex PCR. The table has 73,000 or so clones, roughly nine tenths seen once. Material: CD4+ or CD8+ T cells sorted from blood, obtained in a trial of the OX40 agonist ivuxolimab. These receptors were obtained from an adult with an advanced solid tumor such as melanoma, head and neck, liver or kidney cancer.

The chain carries TRBV27 and TRBJ1-1; 7 bases align to TRBD1. CDR3 length: 16 residues. The junction had 13 bases not matched to a gene; V was cut back by 5 bases and J by 4 bases. Germline assignment: CDR1 MNHEY and CDR2 SMNVEV (reference sequence). Written as DNA, the CDR3 is TGTGCCAGCAGTCCGGCTACAGGGGAATGGGTCACTGAAGCTTTCTTT. Its protein is CASSPATGEWVTEAFF.

Written as DNA, the CDR3 is TGTGCCAGCAGCGTAGGTGGGGCAACCACAGATACGCAGTATTTT. Its protein is CASSVGGATTDTQYF. The chain is built from TRBV9 and TRBJ2-3, with D perhaps TRBD1 (5 bases). Germline CDR1 SGDLS, CDR2 YYNGEE. The CDR3 consists of 15 residues. Between the trimmed V and J ends, which lost 0 bases and 2 bases, there was a span of 10 bases.

The chain is built from TRBV7-8 and TRBJ1-2, with 7 bases that match TRBD1. V lost 0 bases to trimming and J lost 10 bases; unmatched junction nucleotides: 11. Germline lookup yields CDR1 SGHVS and CDR2 FQNEAQ. The CDR3 contains 15 residues. In DNA, the CDR3 is TGTGCCAGCAGCTTAGCGATGGGGGGACAGTTTCACTACACCTTC. Encoded protein: CASSLAMGGQFHYTF.

The chain uses TRBV4-1 and TRBJ1-1; D call uncertain. CDR1 is MGHRA, CDR2 YSYEKL, per germline. The germline V and J ends were trimmed by 3 bases and 3 bases, with 11 bases remaining between them. The CDR3 loop spans 14 amino acids. The CDR3 loop is CASSHGPGDTEAFF. The DNA for the CDR3 is TGCGCCAGCAGCCACGGTCCCGGGGACACTGAAGCTTTCTTT.

The J gene is TRBJ2-7, the V gene TRBV7-6; D ambiguous. Germline lookup yields CDR1 SGHVS and CDR2 FNYEAQ. V lost 1 base and J 4 bases, leaving 8 bases between the germline ends. This CDR3 comprises 13 residues. The CDR3: CASSLELGYEQYF. The CDR3 DNA is TGTGCCAGCAGCTTAGAATTAGGTTACGAGCAGTACTTC.

This clone occurred a few times. The chain uses TRBV10-3 and TRBJ2-7; 9 bases match TRBD1. V trimming: 4 bases; J trimming: 2 bases; junction bases outside the gene matches: 0. The germline CDR1 and CDR2 sequences are ENHRY and SYGVKD. The CDR3 sequence is 13 residues long. This chain's CDR3 is CAISGDRAYEQYF. Written as DNA, the CDR3 is TGTGCCATCAGTGGGGACAGGGCCTACGAGCAGTACTTC.

The gene calls are TRBV29-1 and TRBJ2-7, with D tentatively TRBD2 (5 bases). Germline values: CDR1 SQVTM, CDR2 ANQGSEA. V was trimmed by 3 bases and J by 0 bases, leaving 9 bases between them. CDR3 length equals 13 residues. The CDR3 sequence is CSVEDSSSYEQYF. The CDR3 nucleotides are TGCAGCGTTGAGGACTCCAGCTCCTACGAGCAGTACTTC.

The V gene is TRBV6-5, the J gene TRBJ2-1; D is perhaps TRBD2 (5 bases). Germline values: CDR1 MNHEY, CDR2 SVGAGI. The V end lost 2 bases, the J end lost 4 bases, and 6 bases lay between the germline ends. There are 13 residues in the CDR3. The chain's CDR3 is CASSYAGYNEQFF. DNA for the CDR3: TGTGCCAGCAGTTACGCGGGTTACAATGAGCAGTTCTTC.

This rearrangement joins TRBV11-2 to TRBJ2-7, with 7 bases aligning to TRBD1. The CDR3 is 15 residues long. V lost 1 base and J lost 3; bases outside the gene matches: 6. Germline V gene data show CDR1 as SGHAT and CDR2 as FQNNGV. CDR3 region: CASSLVPDRDYEQYF. CDR3 nucleotide sequence: TGTGCCAGCAGCTTAGTCCCCGACAGGGACTACGAGCAGTACTTC.

This clone was detected a few times. CDR3 coding DNA: TGTGCCAGCAGTGAACCGGGGCACTATGGCTACACCTTC. Translation gives CASSEPGHYGYTF. V and J are TRBV2 and TRBJ1-2; possibly TRBD1 for D (5 bases). The CDR3 is made up of 13 amino acids. Trimming took 2 bases from V and 3 from J, leaving 7 bases between them. From germline, CDR1 is SNHLY and CDR2 FYNNEI.

The chain recombines TRBV27 with TRBJ1-1, with a tentative D call TRBD1 (6 bases). CDR3 length: 14 residues. Germline-derived CDR1 and CDR2 are MNHEY and SMNVEV (reference sequence). V was shortened by 7 bases and J by 3 bases, with 15 bases between the two germline ends. In nucleotides, the CDR3 is TGTGCCAGCAATCTCCTCAGGGGTGACACTGAAGCTTTCTTT. It codes for CASNLLRGDTEAFF.

The chain employs TRBV5-6 and TRBJ2-7; possible D gene TRBD1, 6 bases. Trimming removed 4 bases from V and 4 bases from J, with 18 bases in between. The CDR3 runs to 15 residues. In germline, CDR1 is SGHDT, CDR2 YYEEEE. CDR3 bases: TGTGCCAGCAGCCGGACAGACAAAGACCCTTACGAGCAGTACTTC. Translated: CASSRTDKDPYEQYF.

This clone was seen once. This sequence joins TRBV29-1 and TRBJ1-2, with 7 nucleotides matching TRBD1. The CDR3 consists of 13 residues. Per the germline V gene, CDR1 is SQVTM and CDR2 is ANQGSEA. Unmatched junction bases numbered 3, after V lost 0 bases and J lost 5 bases. CDR3 protein: CSVEDRGVYGYTF. The CDR3 DNA is TGCAGCGTTGAAGACAGGGGGGTATATGGCTACACCTTC.

This clone was observed a few times. The chain carries TRBV7-6 and TRBJ2-1; the D gene is possibly TRBD2 (5 bases). The V and J ends lost 1 base and 9 bases respectively, with 19 bases between them. The CDR3 extends over 16 amino acids. Germline-derived CDR1 and CDR2 are SGHVS and FNYEAQ. The CDR3 coding sequence is TGTGCCAGCAGCTTAGACCGATCACTAGGACGGGGTGAGCAGTTCTTC. It is translated as CASSLDRSLGRGEQFF.

The V gene is TRBV27, the J gene TRBJ2-3, with a weak D call TRBD1 (5 bases). Per the germline V gene, CDR1 is MNHEY and CDR2 is SMNVEV (reference sequence). V shed 2 bases and J shed 0 bases, with 12 bases lying between them. The length of the CDR3 is 16 residues. CDR3 loop: CASSLGSAGSTDTQYF. CDR3 nucleotides: TGTGCCAGCAGTTTAGGCTCGGCAGGGAGCACAGATACGCAGTATTTT.

V gene TRBV18 combines with J gene TRBJ2-7, with 12 bases aligning to TRBD2. Germline assignment: CDR1 KGHSH and CDR2 LQKENI. The CDR3 is 17 amino acids. After removal of 6 bases from V and 5 bases from J, the junction contained 14 bases not matched to a gene. CDR3: CASSPAASGGVYDEQYF. CDR3 sequence (DNA): TGTGCCAGCTCGCCTGCGGCTAGCGGGGGGGTTTACGACGAGCAGTACTTC. The variable domain in full, with the rest retrieved from reference TRBV18 and TRBJ2-7, is NAGVMQNPRHLVRRRGQEARLRCSPMKGHSHVYWYRQLPEEGLKFMVYLQKENIIDESGMPKERFSAEFPKEGPSILRIQQVVRGDSAAYFCASSPAASGGVYDEQYFGPGTRLTVT.

The gene calls are TRBV30 and TRBJ1-1; D is undetermined. V dropped 0 bases and J dropped 3 bases, with 14 bases sitting between them. This CDR3 is built from 15 residues. CDR1 is GTSNPN, CDR2 SVGIG, per germline (reference sequence). CDR3: CAWSVEWSGYTEAFF. DNA of the CDR3: TGTGCCTGGAGTGTAGAATGGTCGGGGTACACTGAAGCTTTCTTT.

J is TRBJ1-1 and V is TRBV18; D unresolved. Trimming took 4 bases from V and 1 from J, leaving 13 bases between them. The CDR3 is 15 amino acids. Germline V lookup: CDR1 KGHSH, CDR2 LQKENI. In DNA, the CDR3 is TGTGCCAGCTCACTTCCCGGACCGTCGAACACTGAAGCTTTCTTT. Its translation: CASSLPGPSNTEAFF.

The chain uses TRBV13 and TRBJ2-3, with D possibly matching TRBD1 (6 bases). The germline gives CDR1 PRHDT, CDR2 FYEKMQ (reference sequence). V gave up 6 bases and J gave up 6 bases, with 16 bases separating them. The CDR3 length is 14 residues. In DNA, the CDR3 is TGTGCCAGCAGTCTACGACAGGAAGGGGATACGCAGTATTTT. This encodes CASSLRQEGDTQYF.

The V call is TRBV19, the J call TRBJ1-1; 8 bases are shared with TRBD1. The CDR3 totals 13 residues. V lost 4 bases, J lost 4 bases, and 2 bases stayed unmatched. Per germline, CDR1 LNHDA and CDR2 SQIVND (reference sequence). CDR3 in DNA: TGTGCCAGTAGTAACAGGGGGGGCACTGAAGCTTTCTTT. This translates into CASSNRGGTEAFF.

The rearrangement joins TRBV27 to TRBJ2-7; perhaps TRBD1 as D (6 bases). With 4 bases removed from V and 0 bases from J, the gap between germline ends came to 16 bases. The germline CDR1 and CDR2 sequences are MNHEY and SMNVEV (reference sequence). The CDR3 runs to 16 residues. The CDR3 nucleotides are TGTGCCAGCAGTTGGTCCTCCGGGACACGCTCCTACGAGCAGTACTTC. It codes for CASSWSSGTRSYEQYF.

The CDR3: CASSQLGILNTEAFF. DNA of the CDR3: TGTGCCAGCAGCCAATTAGGAATTCTGAACACTGAAGCTTTCTTT. The chain links TRBV14 to TRBJ1-1; D call uncertain. This CDR3 has 15 amino acids. From germline, CDR1 is SGHDN and CDR2 FVKESK. V was clipped by 2 bases and J by 0 bases, with 10 bases between them.

This clone was observed a single time. The V gene is TRBV29-1, the J gene TRBJ1-1; D is unresolved. The CDR3 spans 16 residues. Germline CDR1 and CDR2: SQVTM and ANQGSEA. Trimming left V 3 bases short and J 5 bases short, with 22 bases between. This CDR3 is CSVDGKEEDSNTEAFF. The CDR3 DNA reads as TGCAGCGTTGACGGAAAGGAGGAAGATTCGAATACTGAAGCTTTCTTT.

The chain has TRBV10-1 and TRBJ1-4; D unresolved. The CDR3 has 13 amino acids. The V gene's germline CDR1 is WNHNN and CDR2 SYGVQD (reference sequence). Trimming took 2 bases from V and 4 from J, leaving 5 bases between them. CDR3 bases: TGCGCCAGCAGTGAGACAGTTAATGAAAAACTGTTTTTT. This gives the protein CASSETVNEKLFF.

The gene calls are TRBV4-1 and TRBJ2-7, with D possibly matching TRBD1 (6 bases). Per the germline V gene, CDR1 is MGHRA and CDR2 is YSYEKL. This CDR3 has 14 residues. V lost 1 base and J lost 3, with 10 bases in between. The CDR3, as DNA: TGCGCCAGCAGCCAAGTAGGGGGTCTCTACGAGCAGTACTTC. Its protein is CASSQVGGLYEQYF.